This record looks at one TCR beta chain sequence and its context. Germline lookup yields CDR1 SEHNR and CDR2 FQNEAQ (reference sequence). The ends lost 5 bases at V and 7 bases at J; junction bases unmatched: 11. The CDR3 covers 16 residues. Profiling relied on immunoSEQ multiplex PCR, and the TCRdb table lists in-frame clones only, not all of them. The sample has 73,000 or so clones, 91% seen once. The sample belongs to a study of technical replicates of blood from several donors. The clonotype comes from a human donor in good health. The V gene is TRBV7-9, the J gene TRBJ2-2, with 9 bases matching TRBD2. Sequenced material: T cells isolated from PBMCs. The CDR3 loop is CASSPLSGGSIGELFF. The DNA for the CDR3 is TGTGCCAGCAGCCCTCTGAGCGGGGGGAGTATCGGGGAGCTGTTTTTT.